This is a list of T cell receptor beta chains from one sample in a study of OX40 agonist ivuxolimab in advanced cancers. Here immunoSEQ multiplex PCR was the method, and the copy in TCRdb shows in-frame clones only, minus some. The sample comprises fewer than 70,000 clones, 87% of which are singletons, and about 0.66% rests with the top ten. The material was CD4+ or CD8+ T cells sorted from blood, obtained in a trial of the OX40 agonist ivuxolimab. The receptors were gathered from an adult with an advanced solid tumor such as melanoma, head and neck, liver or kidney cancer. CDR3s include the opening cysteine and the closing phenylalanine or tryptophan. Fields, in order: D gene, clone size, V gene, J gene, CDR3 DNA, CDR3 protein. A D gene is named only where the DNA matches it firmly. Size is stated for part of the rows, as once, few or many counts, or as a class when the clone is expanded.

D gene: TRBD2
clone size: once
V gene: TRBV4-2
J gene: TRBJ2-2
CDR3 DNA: TGTGCCAGCAGCCAAGACCTGACTAGCCGATACGGGGAGCTGTTTTTT
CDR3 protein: CASSQDLTSRYGELFF

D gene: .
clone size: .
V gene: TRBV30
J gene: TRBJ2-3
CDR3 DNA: TGTGCCTTTAAAGGCCTGACAGATACGCAGTATTTT
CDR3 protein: CAFKGLTDTQYF

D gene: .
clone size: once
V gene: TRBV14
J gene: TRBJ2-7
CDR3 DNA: TGTGCCAGCAGCCAAGTTATTCGAGTGGAGGGAGTTGGGACCTACGAGCAGTACTTC
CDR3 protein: CASSQVIRVEGVGTYEQYF

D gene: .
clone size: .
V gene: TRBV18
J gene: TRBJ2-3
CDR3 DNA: TGTGCCAGCTCACCACCAGGGCAGGGCGGAGATACGCAGTATTTT
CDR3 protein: CASSPPGQGGDTQYF

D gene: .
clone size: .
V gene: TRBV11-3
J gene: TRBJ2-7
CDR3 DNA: TGTGCCAGCAGCCCGAGGAGCTCCTACGAGCAGTACTTC
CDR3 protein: CASSPRSSYEQYF

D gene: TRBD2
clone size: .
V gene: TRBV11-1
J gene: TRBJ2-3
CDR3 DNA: TGTGCCAGCAGCTTAGGAGCGGGACGAATCACAGATACGCAGTATTTT
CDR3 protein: CASSLGAGRITDTQYF

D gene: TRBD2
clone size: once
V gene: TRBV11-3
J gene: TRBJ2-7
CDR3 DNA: TGTGCCAGCAGCTTAGGAGGGCCTAGCGGACACTACGAGCAGTACTTC
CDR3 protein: CASSLGGPSGHYEQYF

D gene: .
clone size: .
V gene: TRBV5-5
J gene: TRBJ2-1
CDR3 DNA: TGTGCCAGCAGCCCCCTTCCGGGGAGCGCACCTTCGGATGAGCAGTTCTTC
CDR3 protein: CASSPLPGSAPSDEQFF

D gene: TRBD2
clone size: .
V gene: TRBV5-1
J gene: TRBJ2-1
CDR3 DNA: TGCGCCAGCAGCTGGGGACTAGCGGGCTACTACAATGAGCAGTTCTTC
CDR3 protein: CASSWGLAGYYNEQFF

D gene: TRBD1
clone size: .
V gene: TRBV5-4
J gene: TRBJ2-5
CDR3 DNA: TGTGCCAGCAGCTGGGGGACAGAAGAGACCCAGTACTTC
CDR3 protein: CASSWGTEETQYF

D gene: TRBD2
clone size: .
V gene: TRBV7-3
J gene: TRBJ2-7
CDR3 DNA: TGTGCCAGCAGAGCCGGGACTAGCGTCTCCTACGAGCAGTACTTC
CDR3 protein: CASRAGTSVSYEQYF

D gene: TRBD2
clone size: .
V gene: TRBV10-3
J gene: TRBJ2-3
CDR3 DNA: TGTGCCATCAGCGAGGGGATACTAGCGGGGAGCACAGATACGCAGTATTTT
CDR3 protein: CAISEGILAGSTDTQYF

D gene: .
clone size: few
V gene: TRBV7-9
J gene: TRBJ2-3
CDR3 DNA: TGTGCCAGCAGCTCCACCTCCGGCACGCAGTATTTT
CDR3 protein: CASSSTSGTQYF

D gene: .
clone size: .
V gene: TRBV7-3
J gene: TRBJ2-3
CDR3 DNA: TGTGCCAGCAGCTTATCTGGGGGTTCACCCACAGATACGCAGTATTTT
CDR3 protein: CASSLSGGSPTDTQYF

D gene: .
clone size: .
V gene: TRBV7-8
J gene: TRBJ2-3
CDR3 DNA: TGTGCCAGCAGCTTTGATGATACGCAGTATTTT
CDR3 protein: CASSFDDTQYF

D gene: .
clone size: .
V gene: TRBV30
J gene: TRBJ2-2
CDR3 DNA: TGTGCCTGGAGAGGGGGAACGAACACCGGGGAGCTGTTTTTT
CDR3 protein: CAWRGGTNTGELFF

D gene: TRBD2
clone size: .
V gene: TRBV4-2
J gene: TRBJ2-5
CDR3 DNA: TGTGCCAGCAGCCCGGGACTAGCGGTCGAGACCCAGTACTTC
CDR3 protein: CASSPGLAVETQYF

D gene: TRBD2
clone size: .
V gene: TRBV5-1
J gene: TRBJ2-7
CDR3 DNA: TGCGCCAGCAGAAGGACTAGCGGGAGTAGCAACGAGCAGTACTTC
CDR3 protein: CASRRTSGSSNEQYF

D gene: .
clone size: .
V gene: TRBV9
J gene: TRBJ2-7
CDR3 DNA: TGTGCCAGCAGCGTAGATGATGGTTCCTACGAGCAGTACTTC
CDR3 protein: CASSVDDGSYEQYF

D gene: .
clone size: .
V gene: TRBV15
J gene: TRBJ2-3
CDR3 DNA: TGTGCCACCAGCAGAGATCGACGAACGCAGTATTTT
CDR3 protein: CATSRDRRTQYF

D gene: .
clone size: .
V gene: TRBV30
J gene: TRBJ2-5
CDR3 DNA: TGTGCCTGGAGTACCGGAAGCAGAGGAGAGACCCAGTACTTC
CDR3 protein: CAWSTGSRGETQYF

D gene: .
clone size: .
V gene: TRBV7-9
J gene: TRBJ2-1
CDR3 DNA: TGTGCCAGCAGCAGGGGTGGGGGGACGACGAACAATGAGCAGTTCTTC
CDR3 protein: CASSRGGGTTNNEQFF

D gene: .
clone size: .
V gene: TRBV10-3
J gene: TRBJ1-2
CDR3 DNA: TGTGCCATCAGTACAGGAGCCTATGGCTACACCTTC
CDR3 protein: CAISTGAYGYTF

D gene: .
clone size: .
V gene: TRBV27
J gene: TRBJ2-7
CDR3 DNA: TGTGCCAGCAGTCGCCGCGACAGGTCCTACGAGCAGTACTTC
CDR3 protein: CASSRRDRSYEQYF

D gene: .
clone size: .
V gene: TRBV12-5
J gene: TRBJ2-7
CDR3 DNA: TGTGCTAGTGGTTTGGTACGAGGCAGGGCGTGTGCGTGGCACACGTTTTCCTACGAGCAGTACTTC
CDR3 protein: CASGLVRGRACAWHTFSYEQYF

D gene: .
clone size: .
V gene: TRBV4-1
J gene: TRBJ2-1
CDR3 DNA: TGCGCCAGCAGCCCACCCCTTTCCCGGCCAACCTACAATGAGCAGTTCTTC
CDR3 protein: CASSPPLSRPTYNEQFF

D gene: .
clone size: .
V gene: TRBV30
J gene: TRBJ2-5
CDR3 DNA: TGTGCCTGGAGTAGGTCAAGGGGGGAGACCCAGTACTTC
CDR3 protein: CAWSRSRGETQYF

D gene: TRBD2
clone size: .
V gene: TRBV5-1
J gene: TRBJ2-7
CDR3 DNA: TGCGCCAGCAGCCCTAAACCGAGTACTAGCGGGAGTATGTTTGAGCAGTACTTC
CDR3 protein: CASSPKPSTSGSMFEQYF

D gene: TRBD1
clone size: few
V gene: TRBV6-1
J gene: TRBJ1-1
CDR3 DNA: TGTGCCAGCACCTACGGACAGGGCCCAGAAGCTTTCTTT
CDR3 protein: CASTYGQGPEAFF

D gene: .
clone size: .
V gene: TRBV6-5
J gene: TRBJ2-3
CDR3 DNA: TGTGCCAGCAGTTACTCGAACAGGGGCACAGATACGCAGTATTTT
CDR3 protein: CASSYSNRGTDTQYF

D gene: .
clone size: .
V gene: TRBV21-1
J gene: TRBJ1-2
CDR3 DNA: TGTGCCAGCAGCCTAGGGAATGGCTACACCTTC
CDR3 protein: CASSLGNGYTF

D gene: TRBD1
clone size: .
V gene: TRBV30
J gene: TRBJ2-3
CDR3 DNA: TGTGCCTGGAGTGTAAACAGGGGGAGAACAGATACGCAGTATTTT
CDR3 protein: CAWSVNRGRTDTQYF

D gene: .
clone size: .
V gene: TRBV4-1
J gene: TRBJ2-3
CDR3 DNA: TGCGCCAGCAGCCACCTCAGGGGCCCCATCGGCACAGATACGCAGTATTTT
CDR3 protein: CASSHLRGPIGTDTQYF

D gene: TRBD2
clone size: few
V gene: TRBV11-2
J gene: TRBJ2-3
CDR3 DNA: TGTGCCAGCAGCTTAGGAATAGCGGGAGCAGATACGCAGTATTTT
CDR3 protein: CASSLGIAGADTQYF

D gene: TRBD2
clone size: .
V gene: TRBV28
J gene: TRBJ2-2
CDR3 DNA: TGTGCCAGCAGTTCCCCCGCCAGCGGGAGGGCCACCGGGGAGCTGTTTTTT
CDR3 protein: CASSSPASGRATGELFF

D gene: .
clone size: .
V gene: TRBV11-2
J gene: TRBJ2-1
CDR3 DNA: TGTGCCAGCAGCTTAATTAGCGTTTACAATGAGCAGTTCTTC
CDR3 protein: CASSLISVYNEQFF

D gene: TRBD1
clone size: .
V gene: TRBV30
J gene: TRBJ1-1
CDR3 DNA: TGTGCCTGGAGCGCGACCGGGACAGGGGAAGCTTTCTTT
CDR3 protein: CAWSATGTGEAFF

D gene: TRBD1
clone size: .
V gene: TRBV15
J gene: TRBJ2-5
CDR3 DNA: TGTGCCACCAGCACAAGACAGGGGGGAGAGACCCAGTACTTC
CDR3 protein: CATSTRQGGETQYF

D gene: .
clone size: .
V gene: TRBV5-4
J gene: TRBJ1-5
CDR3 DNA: TGTGCCAGCAGCCCCGGACAGAATCAGCCCCAGCATTTT
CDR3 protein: CASSPGQNQPQHF

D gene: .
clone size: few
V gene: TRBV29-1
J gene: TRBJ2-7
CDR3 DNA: TGCAGCGCCCAGTTTTCATCCTACGAGCAGTACTTC
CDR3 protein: CSAQFSSYEQYF

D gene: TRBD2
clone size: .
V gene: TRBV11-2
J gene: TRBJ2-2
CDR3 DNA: TGTGCCAGCAGCTTAACGAGCGGGAGGGTGAACACCGGGGAGCTGTTTTTT
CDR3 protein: CASSLTSGRVNTGELFF

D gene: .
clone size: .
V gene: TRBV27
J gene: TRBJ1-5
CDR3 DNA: TGTGCCAGCAGTTTGGAGGGGTATAGCAATCAGCCCCAGCATTTT
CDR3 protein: CASSLEGYSNQPQHF

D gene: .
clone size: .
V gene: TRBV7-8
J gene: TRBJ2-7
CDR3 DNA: TGTGCCAGCAGCCAAGGAGGCGGTTACTACGTCGGGCAGTACTTC
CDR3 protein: CASSQGGGYYVGQYF

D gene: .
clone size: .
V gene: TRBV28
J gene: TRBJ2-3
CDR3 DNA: TGTGCCAGCAGTTTGTCCCCCTGGGGTAGCGAAGATACGCAGTATTTT
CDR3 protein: CASSLSPWGSEDTQYF

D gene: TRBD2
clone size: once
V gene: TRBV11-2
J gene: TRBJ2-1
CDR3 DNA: TGTGCCAGCAGCTTAAGAACTAGCGGGAGTCCTGAGCAGTTCTTC
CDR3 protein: CASSLRTSGSPEQFF

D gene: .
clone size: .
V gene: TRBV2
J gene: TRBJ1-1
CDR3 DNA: TGTGCCAGCCACTCCGATCCGGGGGTAGCTTTCTTT
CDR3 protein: CASHSDPGVAFF

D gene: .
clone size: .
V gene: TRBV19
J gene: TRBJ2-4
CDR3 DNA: TGTGCCAGTAGTATCGAGGGGATAGGAGCCAAAAACATTCAGTACTTC
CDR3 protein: CASSIEGIGAKNIQYF

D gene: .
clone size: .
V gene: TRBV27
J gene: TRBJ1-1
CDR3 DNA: TGTGCCAGCAGTTCTGGGGGGCGGAGAGCTTTCTTT
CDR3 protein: CASSSGGRRAFF

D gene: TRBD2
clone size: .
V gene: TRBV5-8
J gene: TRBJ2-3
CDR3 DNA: TGTGCCAGCAGCTTGGGACTAGCGGGAGCGGGCCCCACAGATACGCAGTATTTT
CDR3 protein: CASSLGLAGAGPTDTQYF

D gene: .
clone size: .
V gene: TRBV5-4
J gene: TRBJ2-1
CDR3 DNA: TGTGCCAGCAGCCATGTTAGCGGCAGATCTAATGAGCAGTTCTTC
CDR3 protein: CASSHVSGRSNEQFF

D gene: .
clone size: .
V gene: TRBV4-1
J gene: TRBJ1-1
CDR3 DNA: TGCGCCAGCAGCCAAGATCGACGGAACACTGAAGCTTTCTTT
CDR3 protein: CASSQDRRNTEAFF